The 2 T cell receptor beta chains below all came from one sample that was sequenced in a study of radiation and T cells in renal cell carcinoma. The time point was: blood 2 weeks post-SBRT. The treatment: 15 Gy SBRT to primary tumor, nephrectomy 4 weeks later. Sequencing used immunoSEQ multiplex PCR; TCRdb keeps in-frame clones, though not all of them. The sample has some 120,000 clones, approximately 80% seen once. The material sequenced was blood, taken from a patient whose treatment included radiotherapy and nephrectomy. The receptor source for this set is a woman aged 55-75 years with renal cell carcinoma.

CDR3: CASSLFTQAMNTEAFF. CDR3 nucleotides: TGCGCCAGCAGCTTGTTTACGCAGGCCATGAACACTGAAGCTTTCTTT. The chain joins TRBV5-1 to TRBJ1-1; D remains ambiguous. The length of the CDR3 is 16 residues. The V gene lost 1 base and the J gene lost 0 bases, with 13 bases spanning the gap. Germline CDR1 SGHRS, CDR2 YFSETQ. The full variable domain, rest sourced from reference TRBV5-1 and TRBJ1-1, is KAGVTQTPRYLIKTRGQQVTLSCSPISGHRSVSWYQQTPGQGLQFLFEYFSETQRNKGNFPGRFSGRQFSNSRSEMNVSTLELGDSALYLCASSLFTQAMNTEAFFGQGTRLTVV.

The J gene is TRBJ2-4, the V gene TRBV19, with D maybe TRBD1 (6 bases). The V gene's germline CDR1 is LNHDA and CDR2 SQIVND (reference sequence). This CDR3 has 17 residues. The V and J ends lost 6 bases and 1 base respectively, with 19 bases between them. CDR3 amino acids: CASRSGIQDSAKNIQYF. Here the CDR3 DNA reads TGTGCCAGTAGATCCGGGATCCAGGACAGTGCCAAAAACATTCAGTACTTC.